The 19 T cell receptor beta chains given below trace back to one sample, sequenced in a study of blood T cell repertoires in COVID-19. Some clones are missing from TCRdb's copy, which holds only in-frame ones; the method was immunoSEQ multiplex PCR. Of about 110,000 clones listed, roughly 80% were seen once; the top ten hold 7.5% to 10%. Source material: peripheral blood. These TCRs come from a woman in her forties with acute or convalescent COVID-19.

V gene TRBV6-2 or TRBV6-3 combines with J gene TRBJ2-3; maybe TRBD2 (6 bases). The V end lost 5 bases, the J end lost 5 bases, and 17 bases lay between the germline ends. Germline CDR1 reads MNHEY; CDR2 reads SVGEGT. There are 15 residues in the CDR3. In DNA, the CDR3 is TGTGCCAGCAGTCACCCATGGGGGGTGGGAGATACGCAGTATTTT. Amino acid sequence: CASSHPWGVGDTQYF.

As DNA, the CDR3 is TGCGCCAGCAGCCATGGGACAGTTACCAAAAACATTCAGTACTTC. Protein sequence: CASSHGTVTKNIQYF. The chain couples TRBV5-1 to TRBJ2-4, with 7 bases lining up with TRBD1. V lost 4 bases to trimming and J lost 2 bases; unmatched junction nucleotides: 6. CDR1 and CDR2 from the germline V gene are SGHRS and YFSETQ. The CDR3 contains 15 residues.

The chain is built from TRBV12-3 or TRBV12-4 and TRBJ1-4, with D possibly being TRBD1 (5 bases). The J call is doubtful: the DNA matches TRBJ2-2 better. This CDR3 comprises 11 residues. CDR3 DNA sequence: TGTGCCAGCAGCCCGGACAGGGAGCTGTTTTTT. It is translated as CASSPDRELFF.

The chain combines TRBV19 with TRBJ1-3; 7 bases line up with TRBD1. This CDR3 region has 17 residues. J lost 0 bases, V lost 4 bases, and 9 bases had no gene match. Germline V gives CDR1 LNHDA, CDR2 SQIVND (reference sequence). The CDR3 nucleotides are TGTGCCAGTAGTAGCCAGCCGACAGGGCTCTCTGGAAACACCATATATTTT. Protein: CASSSQPTGLSGNTIYF.

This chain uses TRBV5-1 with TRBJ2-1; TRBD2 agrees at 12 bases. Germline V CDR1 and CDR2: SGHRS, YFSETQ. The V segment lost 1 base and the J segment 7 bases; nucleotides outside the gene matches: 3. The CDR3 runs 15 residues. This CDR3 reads CASSLTSGGINEQFF. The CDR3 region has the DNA TGCGCCAGCAGCTTGACTAGCGGGGGGATTAATGAGCAGTTCTTC. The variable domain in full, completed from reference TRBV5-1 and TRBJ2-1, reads KAGVTQTPRYLIKTRGQQVTLSCSPISGHRSVSWYQQTPGQGLQFLFEYFSETQRNKGNFPGRFSGRQFSNSRSEMNVSTLELGDSALYLCASSLTSGGINEQFFGPGTRLTVL.

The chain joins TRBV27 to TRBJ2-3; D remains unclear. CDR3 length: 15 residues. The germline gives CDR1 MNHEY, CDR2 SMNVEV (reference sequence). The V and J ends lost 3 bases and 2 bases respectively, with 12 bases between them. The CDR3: CASSLWARPTDTQYF. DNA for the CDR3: TGTGCCAGCAGTTTGTGGGCAAGGCCCACAGATACGCAGTATTTT.

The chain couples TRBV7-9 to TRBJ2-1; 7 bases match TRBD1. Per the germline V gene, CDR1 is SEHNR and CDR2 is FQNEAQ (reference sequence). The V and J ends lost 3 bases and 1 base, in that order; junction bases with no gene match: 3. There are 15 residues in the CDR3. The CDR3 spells CASSFGTVSYNEQFF. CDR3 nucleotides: TGTGCCAGCAGCTTCGGGACAGTATCCTACAATGAGCAGTTCTTC.

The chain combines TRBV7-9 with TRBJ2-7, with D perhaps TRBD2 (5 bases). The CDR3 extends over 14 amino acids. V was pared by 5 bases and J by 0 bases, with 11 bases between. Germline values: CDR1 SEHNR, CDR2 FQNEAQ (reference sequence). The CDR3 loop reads CASSVSGSSYEQYF. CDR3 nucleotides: TGTGCCAGCAGCGTCTCGGGAAGCTCCTACGAGCAGTACTTC. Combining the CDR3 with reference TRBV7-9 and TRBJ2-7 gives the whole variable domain DTGVSQNPRHKITKRGQNVTFRCDPISEHNRLYWYRQTLGQGPEFLTYFQNEAQLEKSRLLSDRFSAERPKGSFSTLEIQRTEQGDSAMYLCASSVSGSSYEQYFGPGTRLTVT.

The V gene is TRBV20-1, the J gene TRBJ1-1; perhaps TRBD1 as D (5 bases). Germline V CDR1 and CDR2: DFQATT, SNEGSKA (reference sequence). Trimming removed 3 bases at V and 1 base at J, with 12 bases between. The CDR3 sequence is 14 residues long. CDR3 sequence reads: CSASSGAANTEAFF. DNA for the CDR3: TGCAGTGCTAGTTCTGGGGCAGCGAACACTGAAGCTTTCTTT.

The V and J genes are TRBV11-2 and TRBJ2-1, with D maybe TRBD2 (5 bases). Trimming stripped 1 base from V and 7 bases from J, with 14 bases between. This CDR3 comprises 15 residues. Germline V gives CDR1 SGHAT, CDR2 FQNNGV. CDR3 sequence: CASSLGQPGGNEQFF. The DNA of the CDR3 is TGTGCCAGCAGCTTAGGCCAGCCGGGCGGGAATGAGCAGTTCTTC.

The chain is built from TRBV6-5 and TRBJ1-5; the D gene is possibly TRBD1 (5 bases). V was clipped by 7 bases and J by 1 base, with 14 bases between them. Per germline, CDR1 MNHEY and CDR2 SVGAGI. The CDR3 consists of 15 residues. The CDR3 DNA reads TGTGCCAGCAAAGTGGTGGGGCAGAGCAATCAGCCCCAGCATTTT. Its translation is CASKVVGQSNQPQHF.

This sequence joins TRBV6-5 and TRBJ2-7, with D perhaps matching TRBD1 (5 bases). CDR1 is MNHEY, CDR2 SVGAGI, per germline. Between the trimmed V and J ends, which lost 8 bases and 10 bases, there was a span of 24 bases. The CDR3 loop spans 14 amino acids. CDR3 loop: CASVGVTRVPKQYF. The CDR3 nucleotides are TGTGCCAGCGTAGGTGTCACCAGGGTTCCCAAACAGTACTTC.

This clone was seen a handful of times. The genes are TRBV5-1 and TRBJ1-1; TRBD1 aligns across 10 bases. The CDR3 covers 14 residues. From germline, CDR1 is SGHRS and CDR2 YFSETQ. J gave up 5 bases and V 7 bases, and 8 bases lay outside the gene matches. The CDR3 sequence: CASAGTGVLTEAFF. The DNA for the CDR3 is TGCGCCAGCGCCGGGACAGGGGTATTGACTGAAGCTTTCTTT. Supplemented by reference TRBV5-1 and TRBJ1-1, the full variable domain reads KAGVTQTPRYLIKTRGQQVTLSCSPISGHRSVSWYQQTPGQGLQFLFEYFSETQRNKGNFPGRFSGRQFSNSRSEMNVSTLELGDSALYLCASAGTGVLTEAFFGQGTRLTVV.

CDR3 DNA: TGTGCCTGGGGGACAGACAGACCAGAGACCCAGTACTTC. Translating gives CAWGTDRPETQYF. This chain uses TRBV30 with TRBJ2-5; 7 nucleotides align to TRBD1. V dropped 5 bases and J dropped 4; count of bases not matched to a gene: 7. Germline-derived CDR1 and CDR2 are GTSNPN and SVGIG (reference sequence). The CDR3 sequence is 13 residues long.

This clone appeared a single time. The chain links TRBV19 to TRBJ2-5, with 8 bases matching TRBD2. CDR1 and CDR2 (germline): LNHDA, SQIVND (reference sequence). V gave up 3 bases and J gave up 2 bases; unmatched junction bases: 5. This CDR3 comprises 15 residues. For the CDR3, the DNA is TGTGCCAGTAGTATTAAGGGACTAGGTCAAGAGACCCAGTACTTC. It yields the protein CASSIKGLGQETQYF.

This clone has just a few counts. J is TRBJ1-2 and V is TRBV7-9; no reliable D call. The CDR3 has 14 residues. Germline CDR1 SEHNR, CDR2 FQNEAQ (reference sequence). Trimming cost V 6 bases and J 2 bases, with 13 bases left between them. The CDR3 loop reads CASSLDRVNYGYTF. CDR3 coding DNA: TGTGCCAGCAGTCTGGATCGGGTAAACTATGGCTACACCTTC.

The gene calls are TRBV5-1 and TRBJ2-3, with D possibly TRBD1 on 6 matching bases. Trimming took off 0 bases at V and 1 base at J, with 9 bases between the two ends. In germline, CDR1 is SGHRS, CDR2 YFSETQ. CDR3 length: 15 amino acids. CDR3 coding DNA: TGCGCCAGCAGCTTGGGGACAGCCCGCACAGATACGCAGTATTTT. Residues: CASSLGTARTDTQYF.

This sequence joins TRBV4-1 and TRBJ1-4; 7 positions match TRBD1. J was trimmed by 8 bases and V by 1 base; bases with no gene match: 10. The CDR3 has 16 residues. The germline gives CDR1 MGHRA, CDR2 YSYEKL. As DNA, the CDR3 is TGCGCCAGCAGCCAAGGACAGGGACCTTCGGGAGAAAAACTGTTTTTT. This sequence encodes CASSQGQGPSGEKLFF.

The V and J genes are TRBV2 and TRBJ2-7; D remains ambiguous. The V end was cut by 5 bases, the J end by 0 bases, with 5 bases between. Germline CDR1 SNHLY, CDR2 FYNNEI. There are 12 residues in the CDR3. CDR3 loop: CASSLSSYEQYF. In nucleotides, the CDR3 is TGTGCCAGCAGTCTCAGCTCCTACGAGCAGTACTTC.